This T cell receptor beta chain was retrieved from a study of beta chain features in type 1 diabetes. For the study at large: Healthy donors and patients had similar age, gender and cell yields. General study findings and limits: The cDNA sequencing approach could over-represent high-TCR-expressing cells. Patients showed naive, central memory and Treg TCRB repertoires that appeared more similar than those of healthy donors.

This clone was seen a handful of times. Its antigen is unknown. Germline-derived CDR1 and CDR2 are LGHNA and YNFKEQ. CDR3 length equals 18 residues. V lost 0 bases, J lost 8 bases, and 9 bases stayed unmatched. Expressed TCRB transcripts were sequenced because the entire RNA isolate underwent reverse transcription. Naive, central memory and regulatory T cell samples produced a mean of roughly 3.9 million reads. TCRdb's copy holds only in-frame clones and misses some; the assay was immunoSEQ multiplex PCR. This sample yields 620,000 or so clones, of which about 16% are seen a single time; 0.07% to 0.095% belongs to the top ten.

The sample comprised naive CD4+ T cells from blood. This TCR was recovered from a man aged 18 to 30 in good health. This sequence joins TRBV4-2 and TRBJ2-1; 14 nucleotides agree with TRBD2. The CDR3 here is CASSQDLGLAGDQDEQFF. CDR3 bases: TGTGCCAGCAGCCAAGATTTGGGACTAGCGGGGGACCAGGATGAGCAGTTCTTC.